This TCR beta chain was observed in a study of shared clonotypes between healthy human individuals. Study conclusions and caveats: Naive subsets generally had larger estimated richness than memory subsets. Sequencing of the sorted subsets was shown by rarefaction to be incomplete despite large depth. Clonotypes shared by all four donors outscored non-shared clonotypes in generation probability.

The repertoire was sequenced with immunoSEQ multiplex PCR; TCRdb's copy has only in-frame clones and lacks some. The table shows about 110,000 clones, with less than 75% occurring only once. The V end lost 1 base, the J end lost 4 bases, and 5 bases lay between the germline ends. Germline V gene data show CDR1 as SEHNR and CDR2 as FQNEAQ (reference sequence). This CDR3 contains 12 residues. A remark on this clone: Antigen: not known. The same CDR3 can be traced to other DNA sequences in this sample.

Material for sequencing was memory CD8+ T cells sorted from blood. The subset denotes: CD45RO+ cells pooled with CCR7-negative TemRA cells. This receptor was taken from a woman aged 30 to 39 in good health. This chain connects TRBV7-9 to TRBJ2-7; D uncertain. CDR3 region: CASSLGSYEQYF. The CDR3 DNA reads TGTGCCAGCAGCTTAGGGAGTTACGAGCAGTACTTC.